The sample holds a few counts of the clone carrying this T cell receptor beta chain. The antigen remains unidentified. The sample comes from a study of T-cell memory formation after mild COVID-19. The study, taken as a whole, reports: Pre-infection memory carried some responding clones, suggesting that cross-reactive memory joined.

The CDR3 consists of 14 residues. The germline V gene encodes CDR1 SGHTA and CDR2 FQGNSA. V lost 7 bases and J 9 bases, leaving 16 bases between the germline ends. TCRdb reprocessed the 5' RACE reads via MiXCR and lists one record per CDR3 protein. The sample holds approximately 390,000 distinct CDR3 sequences; 15% to 20% are singletons and the top ten take roughly 21%. The clonotype comes from a man aged 18 to 29 who had mild COVID-19 (a few samples of this study predate the infection). Cell type and time point are not known. The rearrangement links TRBV7-2 to TRBJ1-6; D gene uncertain. The sequencing sample was made of PBMCs or a T cell subset sorted from them (not recorded which). CDR3 sequence (DNA): TGTGCCAGCACAAAACTCTCAGAGGGTTCACCCCTCCACTTT. This sequence encodes CASTKLSEGSPLHF.